These 14 T cell receptor beta chains originate from one sample sequenced in a study of early T cells in non-severe SARS-CoV-2 infection (dated by TCRdb to about 2021). Libraries were made using 5' RACE. The sample was run on a NextSeq 500. TCRdb's own reprocessing of the public reads used fastp at Q25 and MiXCR and kept productive beta chains. Rows with one shared CDR3 protein collapse into an entry with the most common genes and DNA. Counted in this sample were roughly 25,000 distinct CDR3 sequences; more than 4% of them appeared once. The ten largest clones represent approximately 15% of the sample. Specimen: whole blood. The receptors were sampled from an adult who was a healthcare worker with PCR-confirmed SARS-CoV-2 infection or an uninfected control (not recorded which).

The table lists this clonotype with many counts. J is TRBJ1-4 and V is TRBV2, with D perhaps matching TRBD1 (5 bases). This CDR3 is built from 13 residues. Trimming removed 10 bases at V and 8 bases at J, with 17 bases between. Per germline, CDR1 SNHLY and CDR2 FYNNEI. CDR3 loop: CATRRDALEKLFF. The CDR3 DNA follows: TGTGCCACCCGTCGGGACGCCTTAGAAAAACTGTTTTTT.

As for this clonotype: A read error may be the cause here, since a much bigger clone is one base away. The V gene is TRBV7-2, the J gene TRBJ2-3; 8 nucleotides match TRBD2. Germline V gene lookup returns CDR1 SGHTA and CDR2 FQGNSA. CDR3 length: 15 residues. Trimming cost V 1 base and J 6 bases; bases outside gene matches: 6. The CDR3: CASSLGASGWDTQYF. In nucleotides, the CDR3 is TGTGCCAGCAGCTTAGGGGCTAGCGGGTGGGATACGCAGTATTTT.

This clonotype was counted at least ten times. The CDR3 here is CASSYSVSGFNEQYF. The CDR3 DNA reads as TGTGCCAGCAGTTACTCAGTGTCAGGGTTCAACGAGCAGTACTTC. The chain couples TRBV6-2 or TRBV6-3 to TRBJ2-7, with a weak D call TRBD1 (5 bases). V lost 0 bases to trimming and J lost 5 bases, with 14 bases between them. From germline, CDR1 is MNHEY and CDR2 SVGEGT. This CDR3 has 15 amino acids.

There are many counts of this clonotype. This chain links TRBV4-3 with TRBJ2-1, with unresolved D. Per germline, CDR1 LGHNA and CDR2 YSLEER. The CDR3 consists of 13 residues. Trimming took off 0 bases at V and 15 bases at J, with 15 bases between the two ends. The CDR3 nucleotides are TGCGCCAGCAGCCAAGAAACCACAGCCGACTTGTTCTTC. Its protein product is CASSQETTADLFF.

This clonotype was observed many times. This chain links TRBV27 with TRBJ2-7; a possible D gene is TRBD2 (5 bases). This CDR3 spans 14 amino acids. V was clipped by 5 bases and J by 6 bases, with 17 bases between them. Germline CDR1 reads MNHEY; CDR2 reads SMNVEV (reference sequence). CDR3: CASSDTSREGEQYF. The CDR3 DNA reads TGTGCCAGCAGTGATACGAGTCGTGAGGGCGAGCAGTACTTC.

This clonotype was seen repeatedly, ten times or more. The V and J genes are TRBV18 and TRBJ1-2; TRBD1 aligns across 8 bases. Germline V gene data show CDR1 as KGHSH and CDR2 as LQKENI. The CDR3 contains 16 residues. V lost 3 bases and J lost 6; bases outside the gene matches: 12. This chain's CDR3 is CASSPQHGQGNNGYTF. The CDR3 DNA reads TGTGCCAGCTCACCCCAACATGGACAGGGTAATAATGGCTACACCTTC.

This clonotype was counted between two and nine times. V gene TRBV12-3 or TRBV12-4 combines with J gene TRBJ1-1; maybe TRBD1 (6 bases). Deletions cut 5 bases from V and 3 bases from J, with 10 bases between. The CDR3 has 13 residues. The CDR3 region has the DNA TGTGCCAGCAGTATACAGGGTTACACTGAAGCTTTCTTT. This sequence encodes CASSIQGYTEAFF.

This clonotype showed up many times. This chain connects TRBV6-2 or TRBV6-3 to TRBJ2-7; 8 bases line up with TRBD1. Per the germline V gene, CDR1 is MNHEY and CDR2 is SVGEGT. The CDR3 runs to 15 residues. V lost 2 bases to trimming and J lost 3 bases; unmatched junction nucleotides: 6. Here the CDR3 reads CASSYPGQGLYEQYF. The DNA for the CDR3 is TGTGCCAGCAGTTACCCTGGACAGGGTCTCTACGAGCAGTACTTC.

This clonotype was counted many times. This chain connects TRBV14 to TRBJ1-2; D unresolved. This CDR3 region has 13 residues. Trimming took 4 bases from V and 4 from J, leaving 10 bases between them. Germline V lookup: CDR1 SGHDN, CDR2 FVKESK. The CDR3 region is CASSPELGYGYTF. The CDR3 nucleotides are TGTGCCAGCAGCCCAGAATTGGGCTATGGCTACACCTTC.

This clonotype was seen at least ten times. In DNA form, the CDR3 reads TGTGCCAGCAGCTTGAAGGGATCCAGCGGGATCAAAAACATTCAGTACTTC. It is translated as CASSLKGSSGIKNIQYF. The chain joins TRBV11-2 to TRBJ2-4; TRBD2 matches 7 bases. The CDR3 contains 17 residues. The ends lost 3 bases at V and 3 bases at J; junction bases unmatched: 11. In germline, CDR1 is SGHAT, CDR2 FQNNGV.

In this sample, this clonotype turned up many times. This chain links TRBV20-1 with TRBJ2-3, with D uncertain. Germline V gives CDR1 DFQATT, CDR2 SNEGSKA (reference sequence). This CDR3 comprises 11 residues. Deletions cut 1 base from V and 7 bases from J, with 6 bases between. This CDR3 is CSARAPNTQYF. CDR3 DNA: TGCAGTGCTAGAGCGCCGAATACGCAGTATTTT.

This clonotype was counted ten times or more. The V and J genes are TRBV20-1 and TRBJ2-7; TRBD1 might be the D (5 bases). Germline CDR1 reads DFQATT; CDR2 reads SNEGSKA (reference sequence). The CDR3 has 12 residues. V was clipped by 7 bases and J by 0 bases, with 10 bases between them. CDR3 amino acids: CSGQNLSYEQYF. In DNA form, the CDR3 reads TGCAGTGGACAGAATCTCTCCTACGAGCAGTACTTC.

In this sample, this clonotype turned up many times. This chain connects TRBV29-1 to TRBJ2-1; D possibly corresponds to TRBD2 (5 bases). The CDR3 runs to 14 residues. Trimming cost V 4 bases and J 0 bases, with 10 bases left between them. Germline V gives CDR1 SQVTM, CDR2 ANQGSEA. The CDR3 protein is CSVVPAASYNEQFF. The CDR3 DNA follows: TGCAGCGTTGTGCCAGCGGCCTCCTACAATGAGCAGTTCTTC.

The gene calls are TRBV9 and TRBJ1-4, with D unclear. Per germline, CDR1 SGDLS and CDR2 YYNGEE. This CDR3 comprises 15 residues. Trimming removed 4 bases from V and 5 bases from J, with 15 bases in between. In nucleotides, the CDR3 is TGTGCCAGCAGCCCTGGACCTGTGAGGAATGAAAAACTGTTTTTT. It is translated as CASSPGPVRNEKLFF.